This T cell receptor (beta chain) originates from a study of T-cell memory formation after mild COVID-19. On the study more broadly: TCR clusters mostly belonged to single donors.

Trimming took off 4 bases at V and 8 bases at J, with 18 bases between the two ends. There are 15 residues in the CDR3. Germline V gene lookup returns CDR1 MNHEY and CDR2 SMNVEV (reference sequence). This clonotype occurred a few times. The antigen remains undetermined. One entry per CDR3 protein results from TCRdb running MiXCR on the 5' RACE reads. The data contain 550,000 to 700,000 distinct CDR3 sequences, roughly 17% of them singletons. Study-level findings and limits: Some clones that responded were present in memory (sampled pre-infection), which suggests cross-reactive memory joined. Mostly located in CM and EM were contracting CD4+ clones, with contracting CD8+ clones located in EMRA.

Input material: PBMCs or a T cell subset sorted from them (not recorded which). The clonotype was recovered from an adult woman who had mild COVID-19 (a few samples of this study predate the infection). Cell type and time point are not known. The genes are TRBV27 and TRBJ2-4, with D tentatively TRBD1 (6 bases). CDR3 sequence reads: CASSSQGHQGDIQYF. As DNA, the CDR3 is TGTGCCAGCAGTTCGCAGGGACACCAAGGCGACATTCAGTACTTC.